The 19 T cell receptor beta chains below all came from one sample that was sequenced in a study of shared clonotypes between healthy human individuals. Here immunoSEQ multiplex PCR was the method, and the copy in TCRdb shows in-frame clones only, minus some. The sample lists millions of clones; 85% to 95% were seen once. Material: naive CD4+ T cells from PBMCs. Subset indicated: CD45RA+ positively selected. The source is a man aged 18 to 30 in good health. Some clones in this sample may be carry-over from other donors' samples.

The gene calls are TRBV15 and TRBJ2-3; D perhaps matches TRBD1 (6 bases). The germline V gene encodes CDR1 LNHNV and CDR2 YYDKDF (reference sequence). The length of the CDR3 is 12 residues. V was pared by 0 bases and J by 14 bases, with 12 bases between. CDR3 loop: CATSREGDRRYF. CDR3 nucleotides: TGTGCCACCAGCAGAGAGGGTGACAGGCGGTATTTT. The variable domain in full, completed from reference TRBV15 and TRBJ2-3, reads DAMVIQNPRYQVTQFGKPVTLSCSQTLNHNVMYWYQQKSSQAPKLLFHYYDKDFNNEADTPDNFQSRRPNTSFCFLDIRSPGLGDTAMYLCATSREGDRRYFGPGTRLTVL.

This chain joins TRBV4-3 and TRBJ2-1, with TRBD2 matching 9 bases. V gave up 0 bases and J gave up 7 bases; unmatched junction bases: 10. The CDR3 contains 17 residues. The V gene's germline CDR1 is LGHNA and CDR2 YSLEER. The CDR3: CASSQDFAGGPGNEQFF. The DNA for the CDR3 is TGCGCCAGCAGCCAAGATTTTGCGGGAGGGCCTGGGAATGAGCAGTTCTTC.

J is TRBJ2-3 and V is TRBV7-8; D uncertain. The CDR3 extends over 14 amino acids. Germline CDR1 SGHVS, CDR2 FQNEAQ. The V gene lost 0 bases and the J gene lost 1 base, with 5 bases spanning the gap. Here the CDR3 DNA reads TGTGCCAGCAGCTTAGCCACGGGCACAGATACGCAGTATTTT. Amino acid sequence: CASSLATGTDTQYF.

This clone appeared a single time. The rearrangement joins TRBV7-2 to TRBJ2-5, with D possibly TRBD2 on 5 matching bases. CDR3 length equals 15 residues. CDR1 is SGHTA, CDR2 FQGNSA, per germline. V shed 0 bases and J shed 4 bases, with 12 bases lying between them. In DNA form, the CDR3 reads TGTGCCAGCAGCTTAGCTAGGAGGCAGGCAGAGACCCAGTACTTC. Its protein product is CASSLARRQAETQYF.

This clone has more than one count but fewer than ten. The sample carries other DNA sequences with the same CDR3. The chain has TRBV14 and TRBJ2-3; D not resolved. Germline CDR1 is SGHDN and CDR2 is FVKESK. The CDR3 contains 11 residues. V was trimmed by 5 bases and J by 2 bases, leaving 2 bases between them. CDR3 loop: CASSYTDTQYF. The CDR3 DNA follows: TGTGCCAGCAGCTACACAGATACGCAGTATTTT.

This chain links TRBV5-1 with TRBJ2-7; TRBD1 agrees at 9 bases. The germline V gene has CDR1 SGHRS and CDR2 YFSETQ. The junction had 7 bases not matched to a gene; V was cut back by 3 bases and J by 3 bases. The CDR3 spans 15 residues. CDR3 sequence (DNA): TGCGCCAGCAGCTCGCGGGACAGGGTCGGCTACGAGCAGTACTTC. It specifies CASSSRDRVGYEQYF.

The chain couples TRBV5-6 to TRBJ2-1, with 8 bases identical to TRBD2. The CDR3 consists of 15 residues. Germline V gene lookup returns CDR1 SGHDT and CDR2 YYEEEE. Unmatched junction bases numbered 6, after V lost 4 bases and J lost 3 bases. The CDR3 loop reads CASSPLAGNYNEQFF. The DNA of the CDR3 is TGTGCCAGCAGCCCCTTAGCGGGGAACTACAATGAGCAGTTCTTC.

The rearrangement links TRBV30 to TRBJ1-2, with 7 bases identical to TRBD1. The germline V gene has CDR1 GTSNPN and CDR2 SVGIG (reference sequence). V was clipped by 3 bases and J by 5 bases; unmatched bases: 12. This CDR3 contains 15 residues. CDR3 coding DNA: TGTGCCTGGAGCGTTAAAGCGACAGGGAATTATGGCTACACCTTC. This encodes CAWSVKATGNYGYTF.

The genes are TRBV28 and TRBJ2-5; D uncertain. The DNA end is a closer match to TRBJ2-7, so the J assignment may be wrong. The CDR3 consists of 15 residues. In germline, CDR1 is MDHEN, CDR2 SYDVKM. The CDR3 DNA sequence: TGTGCCAGCAGTTTATACAAACAGCAGTTGCACGAGCAGTACTTC. Protein sequence: CASSLYKQQLHEQYF.

This clone has only one observation. Here the CDR3 reads CASSQIVGISSYEQYF. The CDR3 DNA sequence: TGCGCCAGCAGCCAGATTGTGGGGATAAGCTCCTACGAGCAGTACTTC. V is TRBV5-1 and J is TRBJ2-7; D is unclear. The V gene's germline CDR1 is SGHRS and CDR2 YFSETQ. V gave up 4 bases and J gave up 0 bases, with 17 bases separating them. This CDR3 comprises 16 residues.

This clone was detected once. CDR3 protein: CASRLPRGGSPLHF. The CDR3 coding sequence is TGTGCCAGCAGACTACCCCGAGGTGGTTCACCCCTCCACTTT. The chain has TRBV28 and TRBJ1-6; unclear D gene. Trimming took off 6 bases at V and 9 bases at J, with 15 bases between the two ends. The CDR3 has 14 residues. Germline loops: CDR1 MDHEN, CDR2 SYDVKM.

This rearrangement joins TRBV9 to TRBJ1-4; D gene unclear. Between the trimmed V and J ends, which lost 4 bases and 0 bases, there was a span of 10 bases. The length of the CDR3 is 15 residues. Germline lookup yields CDR1 SGDLS and CDR2 YYNGEE. Here the CDR3 reads CASSQDVATNEKLFF. In DNA form, the CDR3 reads TGTGCCAGCAGCCAGGATGTTGCAACTAATGAAAAACTGTTTTTT.

The chain employs TRBV6-1 and TRBJ1-2; 7 bases map to TRBD1. Unmatched junction bases numbered 8, after V lost 6 bases and J lost 1 base. This CDR3 spans 15 amino acids. The germline V gene encodes CDR1 MNHNS and CDR2 SASEGT. This CDR3 reads CASRTPGQSNYGYTF. CDR3 bases: TGTGCCAGCAGGACTCCGGGACAGAGTAACTATGGCTACACCTTC.

This chain uses TRBV7-3 with TRBJ2-5; no clear D gene. CDR1 and CDR2 (germline): SGHTA, FQGTGA. This CDR3 region has 15 residues. V lost 0 bases to trimming and J lost 0 bases, with 8 bases between them. The CDR3 region has the DNA TGTGCCAGCAGCTTAACTTCTTGGTACCAAGAGACCCAGTACTTC. Its protein is CASSLTSWYQETQYF.

The V gene is TRBV15, the J gene TRBJ2-5; possibly TRBD1 for D (5 bases). V shed 0 bases and J shed 5 bases, with 10 bases lying between them. The germline V gene has CDR1 LNHNV and CDR2 YYDKDF (reference sequence). The CDR3 length is 14 residues. CDR3 in DNA: TGTGCCACCAGCAGAGATCGAAAGGGGGAGACCCAGTACTTC. Translated, it gives CATSRDRKGETQYF.

V is TRBV28 and J is TRBJ2-7; a possible D gene is TRBD2 (6 bases). V lost 5 bases and J lost 6, with 11 bases in between. From germline, CDR1 is MDHEN and CDR2 SYDVKM. This CDR3 region has 12 residues. The CDR3 is CASSPRLVEQYF. The CDR3 nucleotides read TGTGCCAGCAGTCCTCGACTAGTCGAGCAGTACTTC. Full variable domain (rest looked up from reference TRBV28 and TRBJ2-7): DVKVTQSSRYLVKRTGEKVFLECVQDMDHENMFWYRQDPGLGLRLIYFSYDVKMKEKGDIPEGYSVSREKKERFSLILESASTNQTSMYLCASSPRLVEQYFGPGTRLTVT.

CDR3 coding DNA: TGTGCCAGCAGCCCCCCGGGCAGGCGTGTGACCCAGTACTTC. It yields the protein CASSPPGRRVTQYF. The chain couples TRBV7-2 to TRBJ2-5, with no clear D. CDR3 length: 14 residues. With 5 bases removed from V and 7 bases from J, the gap between germline ends came to 17 bases. CDR1 and CDR2 (germline): SGHTA, FQGNSA.

The chain is built from TRBV15 and TRBJ1-5; D gene ambiguous. This CDR3 has 15 residues. The V gene lost 5 bases and the J gene lost 0 bases, with 11 bases spanning the gap. Germline assignment: CDR1 LNHNV and CDR2 YYDKDF (reference sequence). The CDR3 region is CATSPRFYSNQPQHF. CDR3 nucleotides: TGTGCCACCAGCCCCCGGTTCTATAGCAATCAGCCCCAGCATTTT.

This clone has more than one count but fewer than ten. The rearrangement links TRBV13 to TRBJ1-1, with D uncertain. Trimming took off 5 bases at V and 7 bases at J, with 8 bases between the two ends. CDR3 length equals 11 residues. Per germline, CDR1 PRHDT and CDR2 FYEKMQ (reference sequence). CDR3 bases: TGTGCCAGCAGCCTACAGAGTGAAGCTTTCTTT. This codes for CASSLQSEAFF.